Presented here are 32 T cell receptor beta chains from one specimen sequenced in a study of CD8+ T cells in alopecia areata. cDNA serving as the sequencing template came from extracted, reverse transcribed RNA. Libraries were prepared by immunoSEQ multiplex PCR; TCRdb keeps only in-frame clonotypes and omits some of them. This sample has about 200,000 clones, with 57% found just once. Material: CD4+ T cells sorted from blood, obtained at week 0. The receptor set was obtained from a human donor with alopecia areata.

The genes are TRBV10-3 and TRBJ2-3; 8 bases line up with TRBD2. Germline V CDR1 and CDR2: ENHRY, SYGVKD. The J segment lost 2 bases and the V segment lost 10 bases, leaving 8 bases of the junction unmatched. The CDR3 covers 14 residues. The CDR3 protein is CATSGGPTTDTQYF. DNA of the CDR3: TGTGCCACCTCGGGAGGGCCTACCACAGATACGCAGTATTTT.

The rearrangement uses TRBV4-1 and TRBJ2-2; the D gene is possibly TRBD1 (5 bases). CDR3 length equals 16 residues. Germline V gene data show CDR1 as MGHRA and CDR2 as YSYEKL. The V and J ends lost 5 bases and 4 bases respectively, with 17 bases between them. CDR3 sequence: CASSSSQGQFTGELFF. CDR3 nucleotide sequence: TGCGCCAGCAGCTCCTCCCAGGGTCAATTCACCGGGGAGCTGTTTTTT.

The chain links TRBV9 to TRBJ1-2, with D maybe TRBD1 (5 bases). V lost 3 bases and J lost 1, with 13 bases in between. Germline assignment: CDR1 SGDLS and CDR2 YYNGEE. This CDR3 is 15 amino acids long. The CDR3 sequence: CASSDAGTVNYGYTF. CDR3 in DNA: TGTGCCAGCAGCGACGCCGGGACGGTTAACTATGGCTACACCTTC.

CDR3 nucleotides: TGCAGCGTTGTTCAGGGGGCTAGCAATCAGCCCCAGCATTTT. This translates into CSVVQGASNQPQHF. The J gene is TRBJ1-5, the V gene TRBV29-1; 8 bases match TRBD1. The CDR3 is made up of 14 amino acids. Trimming took 4 bases from V and 0 from J; bases not matched to a gene: 2. The germline CDR1 and CDR2 sequences are SQVTM and ANQGSEA.

V is TRBV5-4 and J is TRBJ1-2; maybe TRBD1 (6 bases). Trimming shortened V by 0 bases and J by 8 bases, and 17 bases separated the two germline ends. The CDR3 extends over 15 amino acids. From germline, CDR1 is SGHNT and CDR2 YYREEE (reference sequence). The CDR3 bases are TGTGCCAGCAGCTTGGCCTTGGGGGCAGATAGAGGCTACACCTTC. As protein: CASSLALGADRGYTF.

The rearrangement joins TRBV5-6 to TRBJ2-5; 9 bases are shared with TRBD2. Germline CDR1 reads SGHDT; CDR2 reads YYEEEE. J gave up 6 bases and V 1 base, and 13 bases lay outside the gene matches. There are 17 residues in the CDR3. The CDR3 loop is CASSLLGGAGGMKTQYF. CDR3 coding DNA: TGTGCCAGCAGCTTGTTAGGAGGGGCGGGAGGGATGAAGACCCAGTACTTC.

The chain links TRBV29-1 to TRBJ2-7; D gene uncertain. The V gene lost 1 base and the J gene lost 1 base, with 17 bases spanning the gap. The CDR3 consists of 16 residues. The germline gives CDR1 SQVTM, CDR2 ANQGSEA. CDR3 sequence reads: CSVEVSPRAFSYEQYF. The CDR3 coding sequence is TGCAGCGTTGAAGTCAGTCCAAGGGCCTTTTCCTACGAGCAGTACTTC.

V and J are TRBV6-5 and TRBJ2-7, with 9 nucleotides matching TRBD1. The CDR3 extends over 15 amino acids. J was trimmed by 5 bases and V by 5 bases; bases with no gene match: 10. CDR1 MNHEY and CDR2 SVGAGI come from the germline V gene. The CDR3 DNA reads as TGTGCCAGCAGTAAACTACAGGACAGGGGCCACGAGCAGTACTTC. Translation: CASSKLQDRGHEQYF.

The gene calls are TRBV5-6 and TRBJ1-2; D possibly corresponds to TRBD1 (6 bases). Trimming shortened V by 3 bases and J by 2 bases, and 8 bases separated the two germline ends. CDR3 length: 13 amino acids. Germline CDR1 SGHDT, CDR2 YYEEEE. The DNA of the CDR3 is TGTGCCAGCAGCTCACAGGGAAACTATGGCTACACCTTC. Protein product: CASSSQGNYGYTF.

This rearrangement joins TRBV29-1 to TRBJ2-1; D is unresolved. The germline V and J ends were trimmed by 6 bases and 2 bases, with 2 bases remaining between them. Germline lookup yields CDR1 SQVTM and CDR2 ANQGSEA. The CDR3 consists of 10 residues. The CDR3 DNA sequence: TGCAGCGTGACCTACAATGAGCAGTTCTTC. Amino acid sequence: CSVTYNEQFF.

The chain employs TRBV2 and TRBJ1-4, with a tentative D call TRBD1 (6 bases). The CDR3 totals 14 residues. The V end was cut by 6 bases, the J end by 8 bases, with 16 bases between. CDR1 and CDR2 (germline): SNHLY, FYNNEI. CDR3 sequence reads: CASSRGGVREKLFF. CDR3 DNA: TGTGCCAGCAGCCGAGGGGGTGTGAGAGAAAAACTGTTTTTT.

This clone showed up just a few times. This rearrangement joins TRBV29-1 to TRBJ2-7; D is undetermined. From germline, CDR1 is SQVTM and CDR2 ANQGSEA. With 2 bases removed from V and 6 bases from J, the gap between germline ends came to 14 bases. This CDR3 is 13 amino acids long. CDR3 residues: CSVERGEVGEQYF. CDR3 nucleotides: TGCAGCGTTGAACGTGGCGAGGTGGGCGAGCAGTACTTC.

The sample holds a few counts of this clone. The chain is built from TRBV29-1 and TRBJ1-3; 9 bases align to TRBD1. Unmatched junction bases numbered 4, after V lost 4 bases and J lost 3 bases. There are 14 residues in the CDR3. The V gene's germline CDR1 is SQVTM and CDR2 ANQGSEA. CDR3 in amino acids: CSVAQGARGNTIYF. In DNA, the CDR3 is TGCAGCGTTGCACAGGGGGCGCGTGGAAACACCATATATTTT.

This clone has more than one count but fewer than ten. The rearrangement joins TRBV4-1 to TRBJ2-7, with 10 bases fitting TRBD1. Germline-derived CDR1 and CDR2 are MGHRA and YSYEKL. V lost 1 base to trimming and J lost 4 bases; unmatched junction nucleotides: 7. CDR3 length: 16 amino acids. The CDR3, as DNA: TGCGCCAGCAGCCAAGGTTCGCGGACAGGGGGATACGAGCAGTACTTC. It is translated as CASSQGSRTGGYEQYF.

Regarding this clone: Other DNA sequences in the same sample also yield this CDR3. This chain links TRBV18 with TRBJ2-5; D not resolved. This CDR3 region has 12 residues. The V gene lost 3 bases and the J gene lost 2 bases, with 4 bases spanning the gap. Germline assignment: CDR1 KGHSH and CDR2 LQKENI. The CDR3 nucleotides are TGTGCCAGCTCACCCGAACAAGAGACCCAGTACTTC. Its protein is CASSPEQETQYF.

The chain recombines TRBV5-6 with TRBJ2-1; no clear D gene. The V and J ends lost 0 bases and 3 bases respectively, with 7 bases between them. Germline V gene data show CDR1 as SGHDT and CDR2 as YYEEEE. This CDR3 is built from 14 residues. The CDR3 DNA reads as TGTGCCAGCAGCTTGGGTACCCGCTACAATGAGCAGTTCTTC. It translates to CASSLGTRYNEQFF.

This clone was found a few times. This rearrangement joins TRBV30 to TRBJ2-2, with 7 bases lining up with TRBD1. Germline CDR1 reads GTSNPN; CDR2 reads SVGIG (reference sequence). The length of the CDR3 is 15 residues. V lost 7 bases to trimming and J lost 0 bases; unmatched junction nucleotides: 8. The CDR3 bases are TGTGCCTCCCGAGGGGGCTCAACGAACACCGGGGAGCTGTTTTTT. Translated: CASRGGSTNTGELFF.

This rearrangement joins TRBV30 to TRBJ1-2; 7 nucleotides agree with TRBD1. The germline V gene encodes CDR1 GTSNPN and CDR2 SVGIG (reference sequence). Trimming removed 3 bases from V and 8 bases from J; junction bases left unmatched: 3. The CDR3 spans 11 residues. CDR3 amino acids: CAWSRGDGYTF. DNA for the CDR3: TGTGCCTGGAGCAGGGGGGACGGCTACACCTTC.

The V call is TRBV14, the J call TRBJ1-1, with unresolved D. Germline V CDR1 and CDR2: SGHDN, FVKESK. V lost 0 bases and J lost 0, with 11 bases in between. The CDR3 runs 16 residues. The CDR3 bases are TGTGCCAGCAGCCAAGATAAGGGCAGTATGAACACTGAAGCTTTCTTT. Its protein product is CASSQDKGSMNTEAFF.

This clone was seen only a few times. The chain is built from TRBV11-2 and TRBJ2-7; TRBD2 might be the D (6 bases). The CDR3 loop spans 12 amino acids. Looked up from germline, CDR1 is SGHAT and CDR2 is FQNNGV. Trimming removed 10 bases from V and 1 base from J, with 11 bases in between. The CDR3: CATGSRSYEQYF. The CDR3 region has the DNA TGTGCCACCGGGAGTAGGTCCTACGAGCAGTACTTC. Full variable domain (rest looked up from reference TRBV11-2 and TRBJ2-7): EAGVAQSPRYKIIEKRQSVAFWCNPISGHATLYWYQQILGQGPKLLIQFQNNGVVDDSQLPKDRFSAERLKGVDSTLKIQPAKLEDSAVYLCATGSRSYEQYFGPGTRLTVT.

This sequence joins TRBV6-5 and TRBJ2-2; D is undetermined. This CDR3 comprises 12 residues. Germline lookup yields CDR1 MNHEY and CDR2 SVGAGI. Trimming pared 5 bases from V and 5 bases from J, leaving 6 bases between. In nucleotides, the CDR3 is TGTGCCAGCAGTAGGGAAACCGGGGAGCTGTTTTTT. Translation: CASSRETGELFF.

This chain joins TRBV29-1 and TRBJ1-1; tentatively, D is TRBD1 (5 bases). The CDR3 extends over 16 amino acids. Trimming removed 6 bases at V and 4 bases at J, with 24 bases between. Germline V lookup: CDR1 SQVTM, CDR2 ANQGSEA. CDR3 coding DNA: TGCAGCGTCGACAATCCGGGACCCACAAAGAGCACTGAAGCTTTCTTT. Amino acids: CSVDNPGPTKSTEAFF.

This chain uses TRBV29-1 with TRBJ1-1; D is possibly TRBD1 (5 bases). CDR1 and CDR2 from the germline V gene are SQVTM and ANQGSEA. V was pared by 1 base and J by 3 bases, with 9 bases between. The CDR3 runs to 13 residues. The CDR3: CSVEAQGYTEAFF. CDR3 bases: TGCAGCGTTGAAGCTCAGGGTTACACTGAAGCTTTCTTT.

In regard to this clone: The sample has other DNA sequences that encode this CDR3 too. The V gene is TRBV30, the J gene TRBJ1-2; no reliable D call. V lost 0 bases and J 6 bases, leaving 5 bases between the germline ends. This CDR3 is built from 11 residues. Germline V gene data show CDR1 as GTSNPN and CDR2 as SVGIG (reference sequence). This CDR3 reads CAWSVRDGYTF. Written as DNA, the CDR3 is TGTGCCTGGAGTGTACGGGATGGCTACACCTTC.

This clone has more than one count but fewer than ten. V is TRBV7-2 and J is TRBJ2-1; weak D call: TRBD2 (5 bases). V was pared by 5 bases and J by 9 bases, with 11 bases between. CDR1 is SGHTA and CDR2 is FQGNSA in the germline V gene. The CDR3 runs 12 residues. Here the CDR3 reads CASSTRRGEQFF. In DNA, the CDR3 is TGTGCCAGCAGCACCCGACGGGGTGAGCAGTTCTTC. The complete variable domain, with remaining parts taken from reference TRBV7-2 and TRBJ2-1, reads GAGVSQSPSNKVTEKGKDVELRCDPISGHTALYWYRQSLGQGLEFLIYFQGNSAPDKSGLPSDRFSAERTGGSVSTLTIQRTQQEDSAVYLCASSTRRGEQFFGPGTRLTVL.

This clone has a handful of counts. V is TRBV27 and J is TRBJ2-7, with D maybe TRBD1 (5 bases). The CDR3 is made up of 14 amino acids. Trimming pared 6 bases from V and 3 bases from J, leaving 15 bases between. Germline assignment: CDR1 MNHEY and CDR2 SMNVEV (reference sequence). Here the CDR3 reads CASRNLDRVYEQYF. The CDR3 nucleotides read TGTGCCAGCAGGAATCTCGACAGAGTCTACGAGCAGTACTTC.

The rearrangement joins TRBV4-1 to TRBJ2-3, with 10 bases matching TRBD2. The CDR3 is 17 amino acids. With 1 base clipped from V and 3 bases from J, the junction kept 7 bases outside the gene matches. Germline loops: CDR1 MGHRA, CDR2 YSYEKL. CDR3 sequence (DNA): TGCGCCAGCAGCCAAGGCCTAGCGGGAGTAGTTACAGATACGCAGTATTTT. This gives the protein CASSQGLAGVVTDTQYF.

The V gene is TRBV11-2, the J gene TRBJ1-1, with D possibly TRBD1 on 6 matching bases. The CDR3 runs 14 residues. Trimming shortened V by 0 bases and J by 10 bases, and 15 bases separated the two germline ends. Per germline, CDR1 SGHAT and CDR2 FQNNGV. As DNA, the CDR3 is TGTGCCAGCAGCTTAGAGGCAGGGGTGGGAAGAGCTTTCTTT. Encoded protein: CASSLEAGVGRAFF. Based on the CDR3 plus reference TRBV11-2 and TRBJ1-1, the full variable domain is EAGVAQSPRYKIIEKRQSVAFWCNPISGHATLYWYQQILGQGPKLLIQFQNNGVVDDSQLPKDRFSAERLKGVDSTLKIQPAKLEDSAVYLCASSLEAGVGRAFFGQGTRLTVV.

The V call is TRBV6-1, the J call TRBJ1-2; D is unresolved. From germline, CDR1 is MNHNS and CDR2 SASEGT. The CDR3 totals 17 residues. V was clipped by 4 bases and J by 2 bases, with 20 bases between them. CDR3: CASSGGPYTSGNYGYTF. DNA of the CDR3: TGTGCCAGCAGTGGCGGGCCTTATACATCCGGGAACTATGGCTACACCTTC.

V usage is TRBV5-1 and J usage is TRBJ1-1; D uncertain. The germline CDR1 and CDR2 sequences are SGHRS and YFSETQ. The CDR3 runs 14 residues. The V and J ends lost 3 bases and 1 base respectively, with 10 bases between them. The CDR3 DNA sequence: TGCGCCAGCAGCTCCGCGGCAGGGAACACTGAAGCTTTCTTT. Translating gives CASSSAAGNTEAFF.

A few counts support this clone. V and J are TRBV5-5 and TRBJ1-1; D possibly corresponds to TRBD1 (5 bases). Looked up from germline, CDR1 is SGHKS and CDR2 is YYEKEE (reference sequence). V was shortened by 4 bases and J by 9 bases, with 19 bases between the two germline ends. The CDR3 contains 14 residues. The CDR3 sequence is CASSPEWGNLKAFF. Here the CDR3 DNA reads TGTGCCAGCAGCCCTGAATGGGGGAACCTTAAAGCTTTCTTT.

This sequence joins TRBV19 and TRBJ1-2; 8 nucleotides line up with TRBD1. Germline lookup yields CDR1 LNHDA and CDR2 SQIVND (reference sequence). The V segment lost 6 bases and the J segment 5 bases; nucleotides outside the gene matches: 8. This CDR3 contains 14 residues. The CDR3, as DNA: TGTGCCAGTAGCCCGGACAGGGCCGGGTATGGCTACACCTTC. Its protein product is CASSPDRAGYGYTF.